This T cell receptor (beta chain) was documented in a study of regulatory T cells in long-lasting Graves disease. Study-level findings and limits: Persistent disease was associated with favored TRBV28 usage and with favored use of TRBJ1-2 and TRBJ2-5. TCR diversity was lower in persistent Graves' patients (versus newly diagnosed ones).

Germline V gives CDR1 DFQATT, CDR2 SNEGSKA (reference sequence). V lost 3 bases, J lost 5 bases, and 9 bases stayed unmatched. The length of the CDR3 is 14 residues. CDR3-region Arm-PCR and iRepertoire HTBI primers produced the TCR beta libraries. TCRdb reanalysed the multiplex PCR reads using MiXCR and keeps one entry per CDR3 protein. The sample holds roughly 500,000 distinct CDR3 sequences, approximately 23% seen once. The time point: persistent/refractory GD, antithyroid drugs over 5 years with positive TRAb. TCR sequences were obtained from RNA taken from PBMCs. There are many counts of this clonotype. The antigen is unknown.

The source of this sequence is a female donor with Graves disease. This chain uses TRBV20-1 with TRBJ2-5; 7 bases are shared with TRBD2. Sequencing was performed on peripheral blood mononuclear cells (PBMCs), taken when the disease was refractory, from a patient treated with antithyroid drugs. For the CDR3, the DNA is TGCAGTGCTAGCGGGGGGAGGGCCTGGGAGACCCAGTACTTC. Translated, it gives CSASGGRAWETQYF.